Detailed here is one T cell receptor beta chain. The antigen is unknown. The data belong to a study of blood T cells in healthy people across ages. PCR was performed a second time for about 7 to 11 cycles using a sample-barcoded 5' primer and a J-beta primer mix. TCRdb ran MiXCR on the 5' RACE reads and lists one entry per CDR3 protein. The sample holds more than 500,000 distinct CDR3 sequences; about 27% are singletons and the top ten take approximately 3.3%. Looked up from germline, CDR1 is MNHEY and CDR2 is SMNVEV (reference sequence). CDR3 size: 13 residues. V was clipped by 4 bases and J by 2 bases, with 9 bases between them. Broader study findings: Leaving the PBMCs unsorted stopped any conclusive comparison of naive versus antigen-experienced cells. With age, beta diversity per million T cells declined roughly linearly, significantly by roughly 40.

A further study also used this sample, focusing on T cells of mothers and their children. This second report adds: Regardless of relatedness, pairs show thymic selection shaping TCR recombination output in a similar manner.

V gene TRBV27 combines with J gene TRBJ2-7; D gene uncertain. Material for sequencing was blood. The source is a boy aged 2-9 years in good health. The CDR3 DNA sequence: TGTGCCAGCAGTTACGCACCTACCTACGAGCAGTACTTC. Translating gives CASSYAPTYEQYF.